The TCR beta chain described here comes from a study of early T cells in non-severe SARS-CoV-2 infection. The trim removed 4 bases at V and 11 bases at J, leaving 11 bases unmatched. This CDR3 is 13 amino acids long. In germline, CDR1 is SQVTM, CDR2 ANQGSEA. This clonotype came up a few times. One entry per CDR3 protein, called by TCRdb with MiXCR from the 5' RACE reads. The table includes approximately 120,000 distinct CDR3 sequences, more than 12% detected once. Sequencing input: whole blood. The chain couples TRBV29-1 to TRBJ1-1, with 9 bases fitting TRBD1. The TCR was taken from an adult who was a healthcare worker with PCR-confirmed SARS-CoV-2 infection or an uninfected control (not recorded which). The CDR3 region is CSVASTGGNSAFF. The CDR3 DNA is TGCAGCGTTGCGTCTACAGGGGGCAATTCGGCTTTCTTT.